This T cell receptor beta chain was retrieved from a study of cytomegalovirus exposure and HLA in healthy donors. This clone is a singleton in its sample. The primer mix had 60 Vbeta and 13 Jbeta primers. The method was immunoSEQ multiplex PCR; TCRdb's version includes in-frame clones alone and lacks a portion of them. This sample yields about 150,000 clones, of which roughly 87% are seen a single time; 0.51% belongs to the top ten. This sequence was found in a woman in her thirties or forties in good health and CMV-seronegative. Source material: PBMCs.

CDR3 sequence (DNA): TGTGCCAGCAGTTACTCCGGACTAGCTGGCACCGGGGAGCTGTTTTTT. This encodes CASSYSGLAGTGELFF. The chain has TRBV6-5 and TRBJ2-2; 8 bases match TRBD2. The length of the CDR3 is 16 residues. The J segment lost 4 bases and the V segment lost 0 bases, leaving 4 bases of the junction unmatched. The V gene's germline CDR1 is MNHEY and CDR2 SVGAGI.